One sample yielded the 4 T cell receptor beta chains listed below, sequenced in a study of quantifying T cell responses using KT2 cells. Study-level information: RNA was reverse transcribed with TCR alpha and beta constant-region primers.

The cDNA 3' end received a ligated oligonucleotide with a UMI. An equimolar mix of RC1.1 and RC1.2 primed the beta chain across TRBC1 and TRBC2. A single record per CDR3 protein comes from TCRdb applying MiXCR to the UMI-ligation and nested PCR reads. The sample consists of 40,000 to 60,000 distinct CDR3 sequences, roughly 10% of them appearing once. Sample: PBMCs spiked with cells of the T cell clone KT2. Receptors were obtained from a human donor.

The chain couples TRBV12-3 or TRBV12-4 to TRBJ1-4; 7 nucleotides agree with TRBD1. Losses at the gene ends were 5 bases for V and 7 bases for J; bases not matched to a gene: 10. There are 15 residues in the CDR3. The DNA of the CDR3 is TGTGCCAGCAGTCCCACAGGGGAGGTAGTTGAAAAACTGTTTTTT. Encoded protein: CASSPTGEVVEKLFF.

The chain's CDR3 is CSVNGYGATNEKLFF. The CDR3 DNA reads as TGCAGCGTCAACGGTTATGGGGCAACTAATGAAAAACTGTTTTTT. The chain uses TRBV29-1 and TRBJ1-4; unclear D gene. The CDR3 sequence is 15 residues long. Trimming stripped 6 bases from V and 0 bases from J, with 14 bases between. The germline CDR1 and CDR2 sequences are SQVTM and ANQGSEA.

This chain joins TRBV7-2 and TRBJ2-7, with 14 nucleotides matching TRBD2. The CDR3 is made up of 15 amino acids. The J segment lost 7 bases and the V segment lost 5 bases, leaving 7 bases of the junction unmatched. Germline lookup yields CDR1 SGHTA and CDR2 FQGNSA. The CDR3 sequence: CASSKGLAGVREQYF. The CDR3 nucleotides are TGTGCCAGCAGCAAGGGACTAGCGGGAGTCCGGGAGCAGTACTTC.

The chain links TRBV5-5 to TRBJ2-5; a possible D gene is TRBD1 (5 bases). Germline CDR1 and CDR2: SGHKS and YYEKEE (reference sequence). V lost 0 bases and J lost 1, with 7 bases in between. CDR3 length: 14 residues. The DNA for the CDR3 is TGTGCCAGCAGCTTGGAGACAGTCCAAGAGACCCAGTACTTC. Translating gives CASSLETVQETQYF.